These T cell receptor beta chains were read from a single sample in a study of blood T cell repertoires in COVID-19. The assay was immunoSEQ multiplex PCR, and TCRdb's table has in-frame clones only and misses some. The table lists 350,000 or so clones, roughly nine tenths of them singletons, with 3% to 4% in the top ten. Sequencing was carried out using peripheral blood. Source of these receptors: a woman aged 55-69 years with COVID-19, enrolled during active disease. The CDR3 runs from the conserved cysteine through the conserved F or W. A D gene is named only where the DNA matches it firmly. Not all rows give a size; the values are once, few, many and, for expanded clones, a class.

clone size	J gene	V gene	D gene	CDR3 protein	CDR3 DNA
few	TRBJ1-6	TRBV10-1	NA	CASSPLVPLHF	TGCGCCAGCAGTCCCCTCGTACCCCTCCACTTT
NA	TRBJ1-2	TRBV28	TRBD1	CASRLPGQGNTF	TGTGCCAGCAGGCTACCGGGACAGGGCAACACCTTC
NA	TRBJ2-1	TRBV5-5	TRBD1	CASSFVARTGGNEQFF	TGTGCCAGCAGCTTTGTAGCGAGGACAGGGGGCAATGAGCAGTTCTTC
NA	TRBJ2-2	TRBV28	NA	CASSLRPQGLFF	TGTGCCAGCAGTCTCAGACCTCAGGGACTGTTTTTT
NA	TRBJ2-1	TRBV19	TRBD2	CASSSSGGSSYNEQFF	TGTGCCAGTAGTTCTAGCGGGGGGAGCTCCTACAATGAGCAGTTCTTC
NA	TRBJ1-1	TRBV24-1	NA	CATSDYTGRLNTEAFF	TGTGCCACCAGTGATTACACAGGGAGATTGAACACTGAAGCTTTCTTT
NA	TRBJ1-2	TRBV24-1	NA	CATSDLTFGYTF	TGTGCCACCAGTGATCTTACTTTTGGCTACACCTTC
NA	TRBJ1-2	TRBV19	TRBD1	CASSTNRDRGSYGYTF	TGTGCCAGTAGTACCAACCGGGACAGGGGGTCCTATGGCTACACCTTC
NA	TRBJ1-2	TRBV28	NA	CASTTGLRGYTF	TGTGCCAGCACTACGGGACTCAGGGGCTACACCTTC
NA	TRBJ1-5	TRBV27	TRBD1	CASSGTGGRGQPQHF	TGTGCCAGCAGTGGGACAGGGGGCCGGGGGCAGCCCCAGCATTTT
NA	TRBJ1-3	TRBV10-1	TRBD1	CASRIKRQGDDGNTIYF	TGCGCCAGCAGAATTAAGCGACAGGGGGATGATGGAAACACCATATATTTT
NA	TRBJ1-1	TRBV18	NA	CASSDHRLNKNTEAFF	TGTGCCAGCTCAGATCACAGACTAAATAAGAACACTGAAGCTTTCTTT
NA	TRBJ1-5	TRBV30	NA	CAWTEGVLGQPQHF	TGTGCCTGGACTGAAGGGGTTTTAGGTCAGCCCCAGCATTTT
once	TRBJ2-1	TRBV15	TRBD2	CATSNGLLAGGTEQFF	TGTGCCACCAGCAACGGATTGCTAGCGGGGGGCACTGAGCAGTTCTTC
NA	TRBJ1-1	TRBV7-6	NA	CASSLEPGSGTEAFF	TGTGCCAGCAGCTTAGAACCGGGCTCGGGGACTGAAGCTTTCTTT
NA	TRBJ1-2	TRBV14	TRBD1	CASSRPGQLFYGYTF	TGTGCCAGCAGCCGACCGGGACAGCTGTTCTATGGCTACACCTTC
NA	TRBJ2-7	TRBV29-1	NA	CSVEDNSPYEQYF	TGCAGCGTTGAAGATAACAGCCCTTACGAGCAGTACTTC
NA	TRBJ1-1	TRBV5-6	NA	CASSYRSEAFF	TGTGCCAGCAGTTACCGTAGTGAAGCTTTCTTT
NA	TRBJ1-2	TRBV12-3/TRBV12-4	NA	CASSTDSRAGYTF	TGTGCCAGCAGTACGGACAGCCGGGCGGGCTACACCTTC
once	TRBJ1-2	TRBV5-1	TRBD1	CASRTGMGLYGYTF	TGCGCCAGCAGGACAGGGATGGGGCTCTATGGCTACACCTTC
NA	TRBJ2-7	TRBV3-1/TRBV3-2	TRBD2	CASSQEVTSGGEQYF	TGTGCCAGCAGCCAAGAGGTTACTAGCGGGGGCGAGCAGTACTTC
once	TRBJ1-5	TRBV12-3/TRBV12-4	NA	CASSTIHWEPQHF	TGTGCCAGCAGTACTATTCATTGGGAGCCCCAGCATTTT
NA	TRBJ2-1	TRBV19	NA	CASSIDGPGPRGSYNEQFF	TGTGCCAGTAGTATAGATGGCCCTGGACCCCGGGGCTCCTACAATGAGCAGTTCTTC
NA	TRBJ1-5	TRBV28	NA	CASSLSLGGSNQPQHF	TGTGCCAGCAGTTTATCGTTGGGGGGAAGCAATCAGCCCCAGCATTTT
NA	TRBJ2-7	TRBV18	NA	CASSPTQENSYEQYF	TGTGCCAGCTCACCGACCCAGGAAAACTCCTACGAGCAGTACTTC
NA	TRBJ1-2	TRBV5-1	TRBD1	CASSLQEGQGAGGYTF	TGCGCCAGCAGCTTGCAAGAGGGACAGGGGGCAGGAGGCTACACCTTC
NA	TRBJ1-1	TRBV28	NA	CASSQAGRRAFF	TGTGCCAGCAGTCAGGCGGGGCGCCGGGCTTTCTTT
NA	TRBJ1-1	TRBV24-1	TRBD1	CATSVGQGRRTEAFF	TGTGCCACCAGTGTGGGACAGGGGAGGAGGACTGAAGCTTTCTTT
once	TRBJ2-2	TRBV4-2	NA	CASSQSRTGELFF	TGTGCCAGCAGCCAGTCCCGTACCGGGGAGCTGTTTTTT
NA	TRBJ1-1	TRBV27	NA	CASSFRGADTEAFF	TGTGCCAGCAGTTTTCGGGGGGCGGACACTGAAGCTTTCTTT
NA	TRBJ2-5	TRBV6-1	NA	CASSDQTRYRDQETQYF	TGTGCCAGCAGTGATCAAACCCGGTACAGGGACCAAGAGACCCAGTACTTC
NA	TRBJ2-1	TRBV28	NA	CASRADSSYNEQFF	TGTGCCAGCAGGGCTGACAGCTCCTACAATGAGCAGTTCTTC
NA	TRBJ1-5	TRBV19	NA	CASSPKGQLNQPQHF	TGTGCCAGTAGTCCCAAAGGACAGCTCAATCAGCCCCAGCATTTT
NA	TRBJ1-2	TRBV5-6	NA	CASLYGGEGSGYTF	TGTGCCAGCTTATACGGGGGAGAGGGGTCTGGCTACACCTTC
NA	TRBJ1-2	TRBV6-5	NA	CASSSLGTSFNYGYTF	TGTGCCAGCAGTTCCCTGGGGACATCTTTTAACTATGGCTACACCTTC
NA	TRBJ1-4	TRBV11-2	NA	CASQGEALGEKLFF	TGTGCCAGCCAGGGCGAGGCCCTAGGGGAAAAACTGTTTTTT
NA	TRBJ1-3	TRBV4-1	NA	CASSQLSPGSGNTIYF	TGCGCCAGCAGCCAACTCTCTCCGGGCTCTGGAAACACCATATATTTT